This note documents a single T cell receptor beta chain sequence. Antigen: not known. In patients chosen for sequencing, flow cytometry had shown CD8+CD57+ cell expansion. Germline V gives CDR1 LNHDA, CDR2 SQIVND (reference sequence). There are 14 residues in the CDR3. Trimming left V 5 bases short and J 6 bases short, with 14 bases between. This entry comes from a study of CD8+CD57+ T cells in acquired aplastic anemia. The study, taken as a whole, reports: The same twenty-nine CD8+ CDR3 sequences occurred in patients and in controls. Patients and controls had CD8+ Simpson's diversity values that were not significantly distinct.

For CDR3 and TCR beta VDJ profiling, genomic DNA was the template used. One entry per CDR3 protein results from TCRdb running MiXCR on the reads. Of about 190,000 distinct CDR3 sequences listed, 40% to 50% are singletons. Sequenced: sorted CD4+, CD8+, or CD8+CD57+ T cells (not recorded which) from PBMCs. V is TRBV19 and J is TRBJ1-5; D is possibly TRBD1 (6 bases). This sequence was found in a human donor with aplastic anemia. The CDR3 sequence: CASSPGRGGQPQHF. The CDR3 region has the DNA TGTGCCAGTAGTCCCGGCAGGGGAGGTCAGCCCCAGCATTTT.